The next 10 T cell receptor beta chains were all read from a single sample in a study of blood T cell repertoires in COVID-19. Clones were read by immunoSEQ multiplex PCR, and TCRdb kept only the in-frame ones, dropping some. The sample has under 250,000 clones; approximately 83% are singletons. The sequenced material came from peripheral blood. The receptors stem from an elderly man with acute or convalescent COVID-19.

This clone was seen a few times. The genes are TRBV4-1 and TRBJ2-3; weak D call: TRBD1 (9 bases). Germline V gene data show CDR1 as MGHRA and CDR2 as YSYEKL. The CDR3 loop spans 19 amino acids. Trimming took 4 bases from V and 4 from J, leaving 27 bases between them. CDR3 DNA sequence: TGCGCCAGCAGCCGGAGCTCACAGGGGGCGGCGGGAGGCCCAGATACGCAGTATTTT. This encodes CASSRSSQGAAGGPDTQYF.

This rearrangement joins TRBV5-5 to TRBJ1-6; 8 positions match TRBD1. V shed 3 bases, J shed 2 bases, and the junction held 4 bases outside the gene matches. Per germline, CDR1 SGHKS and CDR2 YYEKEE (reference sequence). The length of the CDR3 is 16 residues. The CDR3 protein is CASSSGTGPYNSPLHF. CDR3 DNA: TGTGCCAGCAGCTCCGGGACAGGACCCTATAATTCACCCCTCCACTTT.

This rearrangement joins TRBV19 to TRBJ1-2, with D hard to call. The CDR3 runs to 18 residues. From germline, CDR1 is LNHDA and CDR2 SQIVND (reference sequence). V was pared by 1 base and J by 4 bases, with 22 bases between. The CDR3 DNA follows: TGTGCCAGTAGTATAGGACGACGAGGGCTACGCTTCGGCTATGGCTACACCTTC. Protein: CASSIGRRGLRFGYGYTF.

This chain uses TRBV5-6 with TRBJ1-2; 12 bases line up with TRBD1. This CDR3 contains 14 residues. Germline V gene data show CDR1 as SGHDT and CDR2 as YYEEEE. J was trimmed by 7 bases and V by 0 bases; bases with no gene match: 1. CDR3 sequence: CASSLGDRGLGYTF. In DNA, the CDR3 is TGTGCCAGCAGCTTGGGGGACAGGGGGCTTGGCTACACCTTC.

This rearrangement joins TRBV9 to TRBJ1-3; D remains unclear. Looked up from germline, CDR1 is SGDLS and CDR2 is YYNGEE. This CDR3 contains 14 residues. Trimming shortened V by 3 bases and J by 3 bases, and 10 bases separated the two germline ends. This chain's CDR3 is CASSARKIGNTIYF. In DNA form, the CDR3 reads TGTGCCAGCAGCGCCAGGAAGATTGGAAACACCATATATTTT.

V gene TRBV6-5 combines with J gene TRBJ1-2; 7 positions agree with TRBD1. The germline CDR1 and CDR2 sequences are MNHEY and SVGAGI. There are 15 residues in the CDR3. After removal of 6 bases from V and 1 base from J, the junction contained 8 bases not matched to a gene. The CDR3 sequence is CASSRQGGGNYGYTF. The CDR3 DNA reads TGTGCCAGCAGCCGACAGGGAGGAGGTAACTATGGCTACACCTTC.

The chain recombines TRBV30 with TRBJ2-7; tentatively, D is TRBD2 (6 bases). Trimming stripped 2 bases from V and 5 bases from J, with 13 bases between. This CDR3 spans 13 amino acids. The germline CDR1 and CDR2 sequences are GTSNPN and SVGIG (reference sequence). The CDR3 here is CAWSPTRGDEQYF. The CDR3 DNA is TGTGCCTGGAGTCCGACTAGAGGGGACGAGCAGTACTTC.

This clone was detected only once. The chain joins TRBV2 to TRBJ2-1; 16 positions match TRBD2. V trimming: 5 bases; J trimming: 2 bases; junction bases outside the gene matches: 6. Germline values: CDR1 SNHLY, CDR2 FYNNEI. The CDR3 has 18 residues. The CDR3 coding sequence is TGTGCCAGCAGTCCGGGACTAGCGGGGGGGAGTCCCTACAATGAGCAGTTCTTC. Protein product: CASSPGLAGGSPYNEQFF.

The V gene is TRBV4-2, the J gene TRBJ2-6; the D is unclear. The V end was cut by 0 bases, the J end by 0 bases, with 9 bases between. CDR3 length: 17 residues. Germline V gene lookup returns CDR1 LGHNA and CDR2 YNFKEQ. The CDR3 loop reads CASSQDEVSSGANVLTF. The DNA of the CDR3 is TGTGCCAGCAGCCAAGACGAGGTGAGCTCTGGGGCCAACGTCCTGACTTTC.

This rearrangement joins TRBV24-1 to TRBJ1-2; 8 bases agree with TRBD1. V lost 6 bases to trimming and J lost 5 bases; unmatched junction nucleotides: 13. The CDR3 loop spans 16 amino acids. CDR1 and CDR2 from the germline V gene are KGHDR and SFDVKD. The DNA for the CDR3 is TGTGCCACCAGTTCCGGACAGGGAACGGTAACTTATGGCTACACCTTC. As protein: CATSSGQGTVTYGYTF.